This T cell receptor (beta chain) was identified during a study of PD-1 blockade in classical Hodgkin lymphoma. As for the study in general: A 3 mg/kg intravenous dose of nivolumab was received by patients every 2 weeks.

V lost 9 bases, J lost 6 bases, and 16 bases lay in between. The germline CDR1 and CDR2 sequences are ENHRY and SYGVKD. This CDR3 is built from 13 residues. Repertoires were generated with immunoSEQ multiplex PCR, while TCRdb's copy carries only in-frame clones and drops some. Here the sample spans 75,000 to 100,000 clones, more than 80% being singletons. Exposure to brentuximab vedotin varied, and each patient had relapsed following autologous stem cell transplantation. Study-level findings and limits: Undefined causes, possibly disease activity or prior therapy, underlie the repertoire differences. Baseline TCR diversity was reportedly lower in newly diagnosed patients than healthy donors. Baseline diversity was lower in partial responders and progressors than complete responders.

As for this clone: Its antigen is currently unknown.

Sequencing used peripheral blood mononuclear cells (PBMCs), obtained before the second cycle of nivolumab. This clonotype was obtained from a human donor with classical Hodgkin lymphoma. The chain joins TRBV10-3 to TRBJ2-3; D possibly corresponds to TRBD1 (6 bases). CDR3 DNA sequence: TGTGCCATAACCCCCAGGGGAACGGATACGCAGTATTTT. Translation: CAITPRGTDTQYF.